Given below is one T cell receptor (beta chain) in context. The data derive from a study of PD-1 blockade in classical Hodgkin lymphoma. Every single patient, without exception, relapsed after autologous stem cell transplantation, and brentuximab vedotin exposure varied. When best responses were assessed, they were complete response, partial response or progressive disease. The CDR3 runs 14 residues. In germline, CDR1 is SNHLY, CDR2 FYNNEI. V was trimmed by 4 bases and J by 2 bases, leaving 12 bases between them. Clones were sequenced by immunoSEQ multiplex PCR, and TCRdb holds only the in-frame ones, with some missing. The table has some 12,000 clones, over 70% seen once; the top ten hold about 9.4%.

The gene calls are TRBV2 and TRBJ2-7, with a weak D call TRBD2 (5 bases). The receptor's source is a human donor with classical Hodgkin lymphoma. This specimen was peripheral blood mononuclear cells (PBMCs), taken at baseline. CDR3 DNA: TGTGCCAGCAGTGCCGGGATCCTTACCTACGAGCAGTACTTC. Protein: CASSAGILTYEQYF.